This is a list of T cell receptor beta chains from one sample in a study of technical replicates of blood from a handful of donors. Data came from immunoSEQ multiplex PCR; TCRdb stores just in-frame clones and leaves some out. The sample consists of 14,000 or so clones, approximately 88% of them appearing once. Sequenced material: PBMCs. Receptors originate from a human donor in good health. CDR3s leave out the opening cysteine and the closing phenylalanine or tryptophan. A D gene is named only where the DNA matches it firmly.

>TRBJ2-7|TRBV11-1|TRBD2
ASSLGGTSGTSSYEQY
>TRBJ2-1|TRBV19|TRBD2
ASSTATSGRPSSYNEQF
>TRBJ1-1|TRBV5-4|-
ASSLPAGQVVPEAF
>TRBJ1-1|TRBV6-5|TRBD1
ASRRTGGSAEAF
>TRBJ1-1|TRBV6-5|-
ASSPPGETEAF
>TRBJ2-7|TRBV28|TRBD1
ASSLGQAGTHEQY
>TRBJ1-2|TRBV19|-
ASSAGWEGYT
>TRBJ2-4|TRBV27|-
ASRIGQTNAKNIQY
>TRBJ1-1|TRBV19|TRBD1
ASRVQGAQNTEAF
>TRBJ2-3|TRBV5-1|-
ASSLGQGTTDTQY
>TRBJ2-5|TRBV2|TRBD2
ASRGGPYQETQY
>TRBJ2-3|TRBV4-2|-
ASSQEYGSGYDTQY
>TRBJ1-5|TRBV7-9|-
ASSPSGGSNQPQH
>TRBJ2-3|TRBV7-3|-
ASSPHGSPDTQY
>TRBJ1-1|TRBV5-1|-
ASSKDSTNTEAF
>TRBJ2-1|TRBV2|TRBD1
ASRRQGSNEQF
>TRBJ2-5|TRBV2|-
ASSLRETQY
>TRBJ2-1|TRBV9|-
ASSVGGGAAYNEQF
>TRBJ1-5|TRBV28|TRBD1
ASRYPTRGRQGVAGQPQH
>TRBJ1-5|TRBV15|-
ATSRDDLAGRGQPQH
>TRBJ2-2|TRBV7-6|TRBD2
ASSLGAGGVGELF
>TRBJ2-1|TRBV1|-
TSSQVSSGRNEQF
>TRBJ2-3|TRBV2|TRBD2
ASNRLAGVKDTQY
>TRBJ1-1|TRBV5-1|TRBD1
ASSYTTGGTEAF
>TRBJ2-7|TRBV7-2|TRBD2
ASSRTLAEQY
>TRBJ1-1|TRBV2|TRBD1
ASNGQGAAEAF
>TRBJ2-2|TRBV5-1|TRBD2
ASSRTSGSGTGELF
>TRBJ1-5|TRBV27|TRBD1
ASSVTGRHQPQH
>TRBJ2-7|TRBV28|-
ASSFNSEQY
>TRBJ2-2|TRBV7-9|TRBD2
ASSEQTSGTSGRAGELF
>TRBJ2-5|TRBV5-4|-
ASSLPGVETQY
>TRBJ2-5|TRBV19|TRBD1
ASSIQGAGETQY
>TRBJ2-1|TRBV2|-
ASSVFASENNEQF
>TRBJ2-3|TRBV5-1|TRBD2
ASSLDLAGLADTQY
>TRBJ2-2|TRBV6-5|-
AATGSTGELF
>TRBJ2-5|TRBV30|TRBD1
AWSLAGGTETQY
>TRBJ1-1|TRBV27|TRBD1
ASSQHRGRNTEAF
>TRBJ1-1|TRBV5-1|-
ASRWGNTEAF
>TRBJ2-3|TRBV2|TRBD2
ASTLGLAGGADTQY
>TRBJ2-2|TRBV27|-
ATGGQLTGELF
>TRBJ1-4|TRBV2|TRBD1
ASRDTGDRNEKLF
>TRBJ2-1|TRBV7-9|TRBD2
ASSPSGGVNEQF
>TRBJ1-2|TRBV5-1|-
ASSLGQGGFGYT
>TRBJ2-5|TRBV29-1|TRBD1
SVAGQGEETQY
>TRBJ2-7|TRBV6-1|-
ASSGQTGRYEQY
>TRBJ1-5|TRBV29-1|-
SVARDGNQPQH
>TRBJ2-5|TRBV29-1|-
SVEPQGRQKTQY
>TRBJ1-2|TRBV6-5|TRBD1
ASSKTPGGSGDYT
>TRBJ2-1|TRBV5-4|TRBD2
ASSFRLAGVVDEQF
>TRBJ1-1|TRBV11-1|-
ASSLYVAGTKKNEAF
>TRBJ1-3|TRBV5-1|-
ASSPQVGRSGNTIY